Listed below are T cell receptor beta chains from one sample, sequenced in a study of graft-versus-host responses after intestinal transplantation. Produced via immunoSEQ multiplex PCR; TCRdb's table is partial and in-frame only. The sample includes approximately 89,000 clones, 90% of them seen just once. Sequencing used PBMCs, obtained around 450 days after intestinal transplant. The receptors derive from a human patient who received an intestinal transplant, so some T cells may come from the graft donor. The CDR3 runs from the conserved cysteine through the conserved F or W. D genes are given only for firm matches. The listing skips clone size in some rows; elsewhere it reads once, few, many or a size class.

D	size	V	J	DNA	CDR3
.	.	TRBV25-1	TRBJ1-4	TGTGCCAGCAGTGAAGGTCAGGGCGGCGAAAAACTGTTTTTT	CASSEGQGGEKLFF
.	.	TRBV9	TRBJ1-1	TGTGCCAGCAGCGTTCCTAGCACTGAAGCTTTCTTT	CASSVPSTEAFF
TRBD1	.	TRBV7-9	TRBJ1-2	TGTGCCAGCAGCCCCGGGACAGTCTATGGCTACACCTTC	CASSPGTVYGYTF
.	.	TRBV2	TRBJ2-7	TGTGCCAGCAGAGGGTGGGGGACCTACGAGCAGTACTTC	CASRGWGTYEQYF
TRBD2	.	TRBV15	TRBJ2-1	TGTGCCACCAGCAATGGACTAGCGGGGGAAATGTGGTTCTTC	CATSNGLAGEMWFF
TRBD1	.	TRBV6-5	TRBJ2-1	TGTGCCAGCAGTTACTCGTGGGACAGGGTATATGGGGAGCAGTTCTTC	CASSYSWDRVYGEQFF
.	.	TRBV6-5	TRBJ2-3	TGTGCCAGCAGTTACGGGATGATTGGGGGCACAGATACGCAGTATTTT	CASSYGMIGGTDTQYF
.	.	TRBV28	TRBJ2-1	TGTGCCAGCAGCTTCCCCGGGTGGGAGCAGTTCTTC	CASSFPGWEQFF
.	few	TRBV2	TRBJ2-7	TGTGCCAGCAGCCCAACGTGGGGCGAGCAGTACTTC	CASSPTWGEQYF
TRBD2	once	TRBV7-6	TRBJ2-2	TGTGCCAGCAGCTCCGGACTAGCTAACACCGGGGAGCTGTTTTTT	CASSSGLANTGELFF
TRBD2	.	TRBV13	TRBJ2-5	TGTGCCAGCAGCCGGGGAGCGGGGGGGCCAGAAGAGACCCAGTACTTC	CASSRGAGGPEETQYF
.	.	TRBV2	TRBJ1-6	TGTGCCAGCAGCGACCTATTGGAGTTTGTTAATTCACCCCTCCACTTT	CASSDLLEFVNSPLHF
.	.	TRBV5-4	TRBJ2-1	TGTGCCAGCAGCCACGGGACCAACGATGAGCAGTTCTTC	CASSHGTNDEQFF
.	.	TRBV12-5	TRBJ1-4	TGTGCTAGTGGTTTAGGAGACGGAGATGAAAAACTGTTTTTT	CASGLGDGDEKLFF
.	.	TRBV6-5	TRBJ1-2	TGTGCCAGCAAGGTCAATTCTAACTATGGCTACACCTTC	CASKVNSNYGYTF
.	.	TRBV7-9	TRBJ1-6	TGTGCCAGCAGCACGCAAGGTTCACCCCTCCACTTT	CASSTQGSPLHF
TRBD2	once	TRBV6-1	TRBJ2-5	TGTGCCAGCAGGGGGGCCCGGCGGGGGGAAGAGACCCAGTACTTC	CASRGARRGEETQYF
TRBD1	once	TRBV6-5	TRBJ1-6	TGTGCCAGCAGGCCCAGACAGGGGCAGGGTTCACCCCTCCACTTT	CASRPRQGQGSPLHF
.	once	TRBV9	TRBJ1-2	TGTGCCAGCAGCCGGGGGAGTAACTATGGCTACACCTTC	CASSRGSNYGYTF
TRBD1	.	TRBV6-1	TRBJ2-3	TGTGCCAGCAGTGTACGACAGGGTGGGGGAGATACGCAGTATTTT	CASSVRQGGGDTQYF
.	.	TRBV11-2	TRBJ1-1	TGTGCCAGCAGCTTAGCTGGGAACGCTAACACTGAAGCTTTCTTT	CASSLAGNANTEAFF
TRBD1	.	TRBV27	TRBJ2-7	TGTGCCAGGCCCCGGGACAGGGGGCGCGCAGACGAGCAGTACTTC	CARPRDRGRADEQYF
.	.	TRBV6-5	TRBJ1-3	TGTGCCAGCAGTTACTCGGGGAGCCCAACTGGAAACACCATATATTTT	CASSYSGSPTGNTIYF
.	.	TRBV11-3	TRBJ2-2	TGTGCCAGCAGCCACTCGAGGACCGGGGAGCTGTTTTTT	CASSHSRTGELFF
TRBD2	.	TRBV6-5	TRBJ2-7	TGTGCCAGCACCCCCGGGGGGACCGGCGAGCAGTACTTC	CASTPGGTGEQYF
.	.	TRBV6-1	TRBJ2-2	TGTGCCAGCAGTGAAGCGACAAGCTGGCCGGAGCTGTTTTTT	CASSEATSWPELFF
.	.	TRBV7-9	TRBJ2-3	TGTGCCAGCAGCCCCGACACAGATACGCAGTATTTT	CASSPDTDTQYF
.	.	TRBV4-1	TRBJ1-2	TGCGCCAGCAGCCGGCAGAGTGACCCCCGCGAGGGCTACACCTTC	CASSRQSDPREGYTF
.	.	TRBV7-2	TRBJ2-1	TGTGCCAGCAGCTTACCGGGACCTAAAGCGTTCTTC	CASSLPGPKAFF
TRBD1	.	TRBV18	TRBJ2-1	TGTGCCAGCTCACCTTACGGGACAGGTTCCAATGAGCAGTTCTTC	CASSPYGTGSNEQFF
.	.	TRBV19	TRBJ1-2	TGTGCCAGTAGTATGTTAGGGTCGGATGGCTACACCTTC	CASSMLGSDGYTF